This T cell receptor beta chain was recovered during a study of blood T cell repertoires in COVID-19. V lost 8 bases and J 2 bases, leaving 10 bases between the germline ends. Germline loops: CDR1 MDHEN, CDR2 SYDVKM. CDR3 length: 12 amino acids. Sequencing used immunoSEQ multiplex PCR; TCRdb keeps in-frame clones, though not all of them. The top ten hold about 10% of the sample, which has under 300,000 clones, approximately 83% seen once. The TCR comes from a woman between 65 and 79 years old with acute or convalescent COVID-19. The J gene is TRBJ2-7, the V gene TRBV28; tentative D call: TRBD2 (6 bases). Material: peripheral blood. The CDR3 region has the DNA TGTGCCAGCCGCGGGGCAGCCTACGAGCAGTACTTC. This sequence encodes CASRGAAYEQYF.